What follows are 30 T cell receptor beta chains derived from one specimen sequenced in a study of CD8+CD57+ T cells in acquired aplastic anemia. Genomic DNA, serving as template, underwent TCR beta VDJ and CDR3 profiling. TCRdb re-analysed the reads in MiXCR, keeping a single row per CDR3 protein. The sample lists about 190,000 distinct CDR3 sequences, 54% occurring once. The sequenced sample was sorted CD4+, CD8+, or CD8+CD57+ T cells (not recorded which) from PBMCs. The receptors were gathered from a human donor in good health, serving as a control.

The J gene is TRBJ1-5, the V gene TRBV6-5; the match to TRBD1 covers 8 bases. The V and J ends lost 6 bases and 5 bases, in that order; junction bases with no gene match: 6. The CDR3 has 14 residues. The germline gives CDR1 MNHEY, CDR2 SVGAGI. The DNA for the CDR3 is TGTGCCAGCAGAGAGACAGGGGACGATCAGCCCCAGCATTTT. Protein sequence: CASRETGDDQPQHF.

The CDR3 DNA sequence: TGTGCCAGCAGCTTAGCGGGTCAGGGAGCACACATTCAGTACTTC. It specifies CASSLAGQGAHIQYF. The genes are TRBV7-8 and TRBJ2-4, with D possibly being TRBD1 or TRBD2 (5 bases each). V was clipped by 0 bases and J by 8 bases, with 14 bases between them. The CDR3 sequence is 15 residues long. Per germline, CDR1 SGHVS and CDR2 FQNEAQ.

This clonotype was counted between two and nine times. The chain combines TRBV4-1 with TRBJ1-4; D unclear. The germline V gene has CDR1 MGHRA and CDR2 YSYEKL. CDR3 length: 14 residues. V was shortened by 0 bases and J by 4 bases, with 6 bases between the two germline ends. The CDR3 is CASSQEGINEKLFF. CDR3 coding DNA: TGCGCCAGCAGCCAAGAGGGAATTAATGAAAAACTGTTTTTT.

This clonotype has a single count. This chain connects TRBV5-1 to TRBJ1-6; 7 bases match TRBD1. V dropped 7 bases and J dropped 7; count of bases not matched to a gene: 8. CDR3 size: 14 residues. Germline V gene lookup returns CDR1 SGHRS and CDR2 YFSETQ. CDR3 in amino acids: CASAAGTANSPLHF. CDR3 bases: TGCGCCAGCGCCGCGGGGACAGCCAATTCACCCCTCCACTTT. The whole variable domain, filled in from reference TRBV5-1 and TRBJ1-6, reads KAGVTQTPRYLIKTRGQQVTLSCSPISGHRSVSWYQQTPGQGLQFLFEYFSETQRNKGNFPGRFSGRQFSNSRSEMNVSTLELGDSALYLCASAAGTANSPLHFGNGTRLTVT.

Comments on this clonotype: This likely comes from a read error, as the CDR3 has no conserved phenylalanine or tryptophan at its end. No DNA is shown, since the ends of the CDR3 on it are uncertain; the CDR3 is the one TCRdb lists. The chain joins TRBV7-7 to TRBJ2-5. The CDR3 contains 8 residues when both ends are counted. Germline CDR1 and CDR2: SSHAT and FNYEAQ (reference sequence). CDR3: CASSLGAA.

The chain combines TRBV2 with TRBJ2-1; perhaps TRBD2 as D (6 bases). Germline V gene lookup returns CDR1 SNHLY and CDR2 FYNNEI. The V end lost 5 bases, the J end lost 3 bases, and 14 bases lay between the germline ends. The CDR3 is made up of 15 amino acids. CDR3 sequence (DNA): TGTGCCAGCAGTTACTCGGGGGATCACTACAATGAGCAGTTCTTC. Translated: CASSYSGDHYNEQFF.

This clonotype showed up just a few times. This chain joins TRBV20-1 and TRBJ2-3; the match to TRBD1 covers 8 bases. The V segment lost 6 bases and the J segment 8 bases; nucleotides outside the gene matches: 13. This CDR3 is 14 amino acids long. Germline CDR1 is DFQATT and CDR2 is SNEGSKA (reference sequence). In DNA form, the CDR3 reads TGCAGTGCCCATGGACAGGGCTGGGGAGGTACGCAGTATTTT. Its protein is CSAHGQGWGGTQYF.

V gene TRBV7-9 combines with J gene TRBJ1-5; no clear D gene. CDR3 length equals 16 residues. Germline CDR1 and CDR2: SEHNR and FQNEAQ (reference sequence). Trimming left V 2 bases short and J 3 bases short, with 14 bases between. In DNA, the CDR3 is TGTGCCAGCAGCTTATCTGGAGGGCGAATCAATCAGCCCCAGCATTTT. It translates to CASSLSGGRINQPQHF.

For this clonotype: This CDR3 is missing its conserved last phenylalanine or tryptophan, likely due to a read error. This chain connects TRBV19 to TRBJ1-1; perhaps TRBD1 as D (5 bases). CDR3 length equals 14 residues. Looked up from germline, CDR1 is LNHDA and CDR2 is SQIVND (reference sequence). V was shortened by 4 bases and J by 4 bases, with 13 bases between the two germline ends. CDR3 sequence reads: CASSTFDSSTEAFS. The CDR3, as DNA: TGTGCCAGTAGTACCTTCGACAGTAGCACTGAAGCTTTCTCT.

This chain uses TRBV4-1 with TRBJ2-5, with D unclear. The CDR3 spans 11 residues. The germline CDR1 and CDR2 sequences are MGHRA and YSYEKL. V lost 1 base and J lost 13, with 10 bases in between. CDR3 protein: CASSQVGGLYF. The CDR3, as DNA: TGCGCCAGCAGCCAAGTGGGTGGGTTGTACTTC.

This clonotype was observed many times. The chain combines TRBV20-1 with TRBJ2-7; the match to TRBD2 covers 10 bases. The V and J ends lost 3 bases and 1 base, in that order; junction bases with no gene match: 12. The V gene's germline CDR1 is DFQATT and CDR2 SNEGSKA (reference sequence). The CDR3 sequence is 17 residues long. CDR3: CSASLSPSGGQSYEQYF. In nucleotides, the CDR3 is TGCAGTGCTAGCCTAAGTCCTAGCGGGGGCCAGTCCTACGAGCAGTACTTC.

J is TRBJ2-1 and V is TRBV4-1; D may be TRBD2 (7 bases). The ends were cut back, 1 base at V and 6 bases at J, with 13 bases in the middle. The CDR3 runs 15 residues. CDR1 and CDR2 (germline): MGHRA, YSYEKL. DNA of the CDR3: TGCGCCAGCAGCCAAGGGGGGGGGGGCTTCAATGAGCAGTTCTTC. It is translated as CASSQGGGGFNEQFF.

The chain uses TRBV7-2 and TRBJ1-6; 8 positions agree with TRBD1. J was trimmed by 13 bases and V by 1 base; bases with no gene match: 3. The germline CDR1 and CDR2 sequences are SGHTA and FQGNSA. This CDR3 is 13 amino acids long. Here the CDR3 reads CASSLGTGTPLHF. As DNA, the CDR3 is TGTGCCAGCAGCTTAGGGACAGGGACCCCCCTCCACTTT.

As concerns this clonotype: Germline is not matched at one junction end, which may reflect a read error. The J gene is TRBJ2-2, the V gene TRBV9; 13 bases map to TRBD2. The germline gives CDR1 SGDLS, CDR2 YYNGEE. This CDR3 region has 17 residues. The CDR3 sequence is CASSFTSGGAGTGELSW. CDR3 bases: TGTGCCAGCAGTTTTACTAGCGGGGGGGCGGGGACCGGGGAGCTGTCTTGG.

This clonotype was detected ten times or more. This chain connects TRBV5-1 to TRBJ2-1; 9 bases agree with TRBD2. In germline, CDR1 is SGHRS, CDR2 YFSETQ. The CDR3 length is 17 residues. The V segment lost 2 bases and the J segment 4 bases; nucleotides outside the gene matches: 10. Written as DNA, the CDR3 is TGCGCCAGCAGCTTTGAGAGCGGGAGGCCACGATACAATGAGCAGTTCTTC. Residues: CASSFESGRPRYNEQFF.

The rearrangement links TRBV28 to TRBJ1-2, with a possible D match to TRBD1 (5 bases). Looked up from germline, CDR1 is MDHEN and CDR2 is SYDVKM. V was clipped by 5 bases and J by 3 bases, with 10 bases between them. CDR3 length equals 13 residues. Written as DNA, the CDR3 is TGTGCCAGCAGTAGCAGGGATCACTATGGCTACACCTTC. Its translation is CASSSRDHYGYTF.

This rearrangement joins TRBV5-1 to TRBJ2-5; D may be TRBD1 (5 bases). V was shortened by 5 bases and J by 1 base, with 12 bases between the two germline ends. Germline-derived CDR1 and CDR2 are SGHRS and YFSETQ. The CDR3 covers 14 residues. CDR3 sequence reads: CASSATTAQETQYF. CDR3 nucleotides: TGCGCCAGCAGTGCTACGACAGCCCAAGAGACCCAGTACTTC.

This clonotype appeared a few times. This chain connects TRBV29-1 to TRBJ1-2, with D perhaps matching TRBD1 (6 bases). This CDR3 is 13 amino acids long. Per germline, CDR1 SQVTM and CDR2 ANQGSEA. The V end was cut by 4 bases, the J end by 8 bases, with 17 bases between. The CDR3 protein is CSVGGQIGGGYTF. CDR3 DNA: TGCAGCGTTGGAGGACAGATAGGAGGGGGCTACACCTTC.

The sample holds many counts of this clonotype. The CDR3 loop reads CASSSPGLRFYGYTF. The CDR3 DNA reads as TGTGCCAGTAGTTCTCCGGGACTCCGTTTCTATGGCTACACCTTC. The J gene is TRBJ1-2, the V gene TRBV19, with D perhaps TRBD1 (5 bases). The CDR3 totals 15 residues. The V and J ends lost 5 bases and 4 bases respectively, with 17 bases between them. The germline V gene has CDR1 LNHDA and CDR2 SQIVND (reference sequence).

The chain joins TRBV19 to TRBJ1-2; D remains ambiguous. Germline V gene sequence: CDR1 LNHDA, CDR2 SQIVND (reference sequence). The CDR3 has 10 residues. Trimming pared 5 bases from V and 4 bases from J, leaving 2 bases between. CDR3 protein: CASSGYGYTF. The CDR3 DNA follows: TGTGCCAGTAGTGGCTATGGCTACACCTTC.

The chain uses TRBV6-1 and TRBJ2-7; D may be TRBD2 (6 bases). V gave up 8 bases and J gave up 4 bases, with 18 bases separating them. Germline values: CDR1 MNHNS, CDR2 SASEGT. CDR3 length: 14 residues. The CDR3 region is CASRQGGRRYEQYF. CDR3 nucleotide sequence: TGTGCCAGCCGGCAAGGAGGGAGGCGGTACGAGCAGTACTTC.

There are many counts of this clonotype. The chain couples TRBV3-1 to TRBJ2-7; D is uncertain. Trimming pared 2 bases from V and 2 bases from J, leaving 10 bases between. This CDR3 is 14 amino acids long. Germline assignment: CDR1 LGHDT and CDR2 YNNKEL (reference sequence). The CDR3 coding sequence is TGTGCCAGCAGCCAACAACATGGGGCCTACGAGCAGTACTTC. This sequence encodes CASSQQHGAYEQYF.

This clonotype was picked up many times. A much larger clone differs from this one at a single base, so this may be a read error. The rearrangement joins TRBV2 to TRBJ1-4; TRBD1 aligns across 8 bases. The CDR3 extends over 15 amino acids. Per the germline V gene, CDR1 is SNHLY and CDR2 is FYNNEI. The CDR3 DNA reads as TGTGCCAGCAGGCTACCCGGGACAGGAGGTGAAGAACTGTTTTTT. Residues: CASRLPGTGGEELFF.

This clonotype was recorded once. This rearrangement joins TRBV29-1 to TRBJ2-7; 11 positions match TRBD2. V dropped 5 bases and J dropped 3; count of bases not matched to a gene: 12. The germline gives CDR1 SQVTM, CDR2 ANQGSEA. This CDR3 is built from 16 residues. The CDR3 sequence: CSVRLAGPQWGYEQYF. CDR3 in DNA: TGCAGCGTTAGACTAGCGGGGCCCCAGTGGGGCTACGAGCAGTACTTC.

This clonotype was recorded many times. The V call is TRBV20-1, the J call TRBJ2-5, with a weak D call TRBD2 (7 bases). The CDR3 covers 14 residues. CDR1 is DFQATT, CDR2 SNEGSKA, per germline (reference sequence). V gave up 2 bases and J gave up 5 bases, with 15 bases separating them. This CDR3 is CSARSSGGRETQYF. The DNA for the CDR3 is TGCAGTGCTAGATCCTCCGGGGGGCGGGAGACCCAGTACTTC.

The V gene is TRBV7-3, the J gene TRBJ2-5; D unclear. Germline CDR1 reads SGHTA; CDR2 reads FQGTGA. V lost 3 bases and J 4 bases, leaving 9 bases between the germline ends. The CDR3 spans 13 residues. CDR3 DNA: TGTGCCAGCAGCTTGATGAGTGGAGAGACCCAGTACTTC. This gives the protein CASSLMSGETQYF. The full variable domain, with the rest looked up from reference TRBV7-3 and TRBJ2-5, is GAGVSQTPSNKVTEKGKYVELRCDPISGHTALYWYRQSLGQGPEFLIYFQGTGAADDSGLPNDRFFAVRPEGSVSTLKIQRTERGDSAVYLCASSLMSGETQYFGPGTRLLVL.

The table lists this clonotype with many counts. The gene calls are TRBV28 and TRBJ2-7, with 8 bases aligning to TRBD1. Germline V gene lookup returns CDR1 MDHEN and CDR2 SYDVKM. The CDR3 has 14 amino acids. Unmatched junction bases numbered 6, after V lost 1 base and J lost 7 bases. CDR3 DNA sequence: TGTGCCAGCAGTTTATACCGGACAGGGCAGGAGCAGTACTTC. It specifies CASSLYRTGQEQYF. Full variable domain (remainder filled in from reference TRBV28 and TRBJ2-7): DVKVTQSSRYLVKRTGEKVFLECVQDMDHENMFWYRQDPGLGLRLIYFSYDVKMKEKGDIPEGYSVSREKKERFSLILESASTNQTSMYLCASSLYRTGQEQYFGPGTRLTVT.

In this sample, this clonotype turned up once. The chain couples TRBV7-2 to TRBJ1-6; D perhaps matches TRBD1 (5 bases). Germline V gene data show CDR1 as SGHTA and CDR2 as FQGNSA. V was clipped by 6 bases and J by 0 bases, with 24 bases between them. This CDR3 comprises 20 residues. The CDR3 reads CASRIRNLNTGISYNSPLHF. Written as DNA, the CDR3 is TGTGCCAGCAGAATTAGAAACCTTAACACAGGAATCTCCTATAATTCACCCCTCCACTTT.

This chain joins TRBV2 and TRBJ1-6, with unresolved D. Germline assignment: CDR1 SNHLY and CDR2 FYNNEI. V was clipped by 6 bases and J by 5 bases, with 14 bases between them. The CDR3 runs 15 residues. CDR3 in DNA: TGTGCCAGCAGCGCCGGGAGGGTTAATAATTCACCCCTCCACTTT. As protein: CASSAGRVNNSPLHF.

The chain is built from TRBV19 and TRBJ2-7, with D maybe TRBD2 (5 bases). The germline CDR1 and CDR2 sequences are LNHDA and SQIVND (reference sequence). This CDR3 contains 13 residues. V was shortened by 5 bases and J by 7 bases, with 15 bases between the two germline ends. The chain's CDR3 is CASSVGSSGEQYF. The DNA for the CDR3 is TGTGCCAGTAGTGTGGGTTCCTCGGGGGAGCAGTACTTC.